This T cell receptor beta chain was identified in a study of blood T cell repertoires in COVID-19. In the case of this clone: The sample holds other DNA sequences that translate to the same CDR3.

The repertoire was sequenced with immunoSEQ multiplex PCR; TCRdb's copy has only in-frame clones and lacks some. The table lists over 250,000 clones, approximately 84% of them singletons. The length of the CDR3 is 12 residues. V was shortened by 4 bases and J by 5 bases, with 12 bases between the two germline ends. Germline assignment: CDR1 SQVTM and CDR2 ANQGSEA. What was sequenced was peripheral blood. The source of this sequence is a human donor with COVID-19, enrolled during active disease. The donor label of this sample is uncertain. The chain recombines TRBV29-1 with TRBJ2-7, with D tentatively TRBD1 (6 bases). DNA of the CDR3: TGCAGCGTTGGGCAGGGGATCCACGAGCAGTACTTC. Its protein is CSVGQGIHEQYF.